This is a list of T cell receptor beta chains from one sample in a study of shared T cell receptors in the human thymus. Clones were sequenced by immunoSEQ multiplex PCR, and TCRdb holds only the in-frame ones, with some missing. The table records about 380,000 clones, approximately 95% of them present only once. Material: thymocytes. Every receptor here comes from a human donor. Each CDR3 is given with its conserved first and last residue. The D gene is left open where the match is weak. Only some rows state a clone size, as once, few, many or a class for expanded clones.

clone_size,d_call,v_call,j_call,cdr3_aa,cdr3_nt
NA,TRBD2,TRBV15,TRBJ2-7,CATSNVWAGDTYEQYF,TGTGCCACCAGCAACGTTTGGGCGGGAGATACCTACGAGCAGTACTTC
NA,TRBD1,TRBV15,TRBJ1-1,CATSRDGTGTGLVEAFF,TGTGCCACCAGCAGAGACGGAACCGGGACAGGGTTGGTTGAAGCTTTCTTT
NA,NA,TRBV5-1,TRBJ2-1,CASSFIFLGSSYNEQFF,TGCGCCAGCAGCTTCATTTTTTTAGGGAGCTCCTACAATGAGCAGTTCTTC
once,NA,TRBV5-4,TRBJ2-5,CASSFEYQETQYF,TGTGCCAGCAGCTTTGAGTACCAAGAGACCCAGTACTTC
NA,NA,TRBV7-2,TRBJ2-7,CASGGPPEQYF,TGTGCCAGCGGGGGCCCGCCCGAGCAGTACTTC
once,NA,TRBV2,TRBJ1-1,CASLRWPGAFF,TGTGCCAGCCTGAGATGGCCAGGAGCTTTCTTT
NA,NA,TRBV11-1,TRBJ2-1,CASSLGRAGEQFF,TGTGCCAGCAGCTTAGGTCGGGCAGGTGAGCAGTTCTTC
few,NA,TRBV27,TRBJ1-3,CASSWYSGNTIYF,TGTGCCAGCAGTTGGTACTCTGGAAACACCATATATTTT
NA,TRBD2,TRBV5-4,TRBJ2-2,CASSWGTSGSANTGELFF,TGTGCCAGCAGCTGGGGGACTAGCGGAAGCGCGAACACCGGGGAGCTGTTTTTT
NA,NA,TRBV27,TRBJ2-5,CASSLNRVHQETQYF,TGTGCCAGCAGTTTGAACAGGGTCCACCAAGAGACCCAGTACTTC
NA,TRBD2,TRBV27,TRBJ2-3,CASSYPPTSGRNTDTQYF,TGTGCCAGCAGTTACCCCCCGACTAGCGGGAGGAATACAGATACGCAGTATTTT
NA,NA,TRBV5-6,TRBJ1-2,CASSLGAKGYGYTF,TGTGCCAGCAGCTTGGGGGCAAAAGGATATGGCTACACCTTC
NA,NA,TRBV6-1,TRBJ2-7,CATRDTLGYEQYF,TGTGCCACCCGGGATACTCTTGGTTACGAGCAGTACTTC
NA,NA,TRBV4-1,TRBJ2-3,CASRPWIGGGVTDTQYF,TGCGCCAGCAGGCCCTGGATAGGGGGAGGAGTCACAGATACGCAGTATTTT
NA,TRBD1,TRBV5-8,TRBJ2-7,CASRQDKGQGFLYEQYF,TGTGCCAGCAGACAAGATAAGGGACAGGGGTTTCTTTACGAGCAGTACTTC
NA,NA,TRBV25-1,TRBJ2-7,CASRRGSRYEQYF,TGTGCCAGCAGGAGGGGGTCTCGGTACGAGCAGTACTTC
NA,NA,TRBV15,TRBJ2-2,CATSLKPPPGELFF,TGTGCCACCAGCCTTAAACCTCCTCCCGGGGAGCTGTTTTTT
NA,TRBD1,TRBV2,TRBJ2-5,CASSESDRDQETQYF,TGTGCCAGCAGTGAGTCGGACAGGGACCAAGAGACCCAGTACTTC
NA,TRBD2,TRBV7-9,TRBJ2-1,CASSLAGGRSRNEQFF,TGTGCCAGCAGCTTAGCGGGGGGGAGATCGAGAAATGAGCAGTTCTTC
NA,NA,TRBV15,TRBJ2-5,CATSGRATHGETQYF,TGTGCCACCAGCGGTCGAGCGACCCACGGAGAGACCCAGTACTTC
NA,TRBD1,TRBV7-2,TRBJ2-1,CASSPRTGANEQFF,TGTGCCAGCAGCCCTAGGACAGGGGCTAATGAGCAGTTCTTC
NA,TRBD2,TRBV4-1,TRBJ2-5,CASSQHTGGLAGDHQTQYF,TGCGCCAGCAGCCAACACACGGGGGGACTAGCGGGAGATCACCAGACCCAGTACTTC
NA,TRBD2,TRBV7-6,TRBJ2-5,CASSHLGREPKTQYF,TGTGCCAGCAGCCACTTGGGGCGGGAGCCCAAGACCCAGTACTTC
NA,NA,TRBV28,TRBJ2-5,CASSLPQTETQYF,TGTGCCAGCAGTTTACCCCAAACAGAGACCCAGTACTTC
NA,NA,TRBV5-1,TRBJ2-4,CASSSAHRPAKNIQYF,TGCGCCAGCAGCTCGGCCCATAGGCCAGCCAAAAACATTCAGTACTTC
NA,NA,TRBV28,TRBJ1-5,CASSLGIEDQPQHF,TGTGCCAGCAGTTTAGGGATTGAGGATCAGCCCCAGCATTTT
NA,NA,TRBV7-9,TRBJ1-1,CASSLGSPGGRTEAFF,TGTGCCAGCAGCTTAGGTTCCCCCGGGGGGCGGACTGAAGCTTTCTTT
NA,NA,TRBV18,TRBJ2-5,CASSPALRPETQYF,TGTGCCAGCTCACCGGCCCTCCGCCCAGAGACCCAGTACTTC
NA,NA,TRBV7-3,TRBJ1-1,CASRWDTDTEAFF,TGTGCCAGCAGATGGGACACCGACACTGAAGCTTTCTTT
NA,NA,TRBV5-4,TRBJ2-7,CASSFPNLTTVATGYEQYF,TGTGCCAGCAGCTTTCCTAACCTTACGACAGTCGCAACAGGGTACGAGCAGTACTTC
NA,TRBD1,TRBV30,TRBJ1-1,CAWSVGTVNTEAFF,TGTGCCTGGAGTGTCGGGACAGTTAACACTGAAGCTTTCTTT
NA,NA,TRBV6-1,TRBJ2-5,CASSEDRAEQTQYF,TGTGCCAGCAGTGAAGACAGGGCGGAGCAGACCCAGTACTTC
once,TRBD2,TRBV5-1,TRBJ2-6,CASSELAGVVEGANVLTF,TGCGCCAGCAGCGAACTAGCGGGAGTAGTTGAGGGGGCCAACGTCCTGACTTTC
NA,TRBD1,TRBV18,TRBJ2-6,CASSKNPGQASSGANVLTF,TGTGCCAGCTCCAAAAATCCGGGACAGGCGAGCTCTGGGGCCAACGTCCTGACTTTC
NA,NA,TRBV28,TRBJ2-1,CASSFIDRLHYNEQFF,TGTGCCAGCAGTTTTATTGACAGATTACACTACAATGAGCAGTTCTTC
NA,NA,TRBV6-5,TRBJ1-1,CASSRQARDTEAFF,TGTGCCAGCAGTAGACAGGCGAGGGACACTGAAGCTTTCTTT
NA,TRBD1,TRBV27,TRBJ1-5,CASSLVRGGLVQPQHF,TGTGCCAGCAGTTTAGTCAGGGGGGGGTTGGTTCAGCCCCAGCATTTT
NA,NA,TRBV28,TRBJ2-5,CASKYGAGQETQYF,TGTGCCAGCAAATATGGTGCGGGACAAGAGACCCAGTACTTC
NA,TRBD2,TRBV27,TRBJ2-3,CASSSSGRRTDTQYF,TGTGCCAGCAGTTCAAGCGGGAGGAGGACAGATACGCAGTATTTT
NA,NA,TRBV6-5,TRBJ1-1,CASSPNRDNTEAFF,TGTGCCAGCAGCCCTAACAGGGACAACACTGAAGCTTTCTTT
NA,TRBD1,TRBV30,TRBJ1-1,CAWSAQGAHEAFF,TGTGCCTGGAGTGCCCAGGGGGCCCATGAAGCTTTCTTT
NA,NA,TRBV4-2,TRBJ2-1,CASSQEEAASVSNEQFF,TGTGCCAGCAGCCAAGAAGAAGCGGCATCAGTCTCCAATGAGCAGTTCTTC